These T cell receptor beta chains were read from a single sample in a study of blood T cell repertoires in COVID-19. Sequencing used immunoSEQ multiplex PCR; TCRdb keeps in-frame clones, though not all of them. The sample lists roughly 43,000 clones, approximately 90% occurring once. Sequencing was done on a sample of peripheral blood. These receptors all stem from a man aged 60 to 75 with active COVID-19. The CDR3 runs from the conserved cysteine through the conserved F or W. The D gene is left open where the match is weak. The size entry is marked missing in some rows and otherwise reads once, few, many or a size class.

CDR3aa,CDR3nt,d_gene,j_gene,v_gene,abundance
CASSYATGSTYEQYF,TGTGCCAGCAGTTACGCCACAGGGTCTACCTACGAGCAGTACTTC,-,TRBJ2-7,TRBV6-6,-
CASSPISSGRSQLTYEQYF,TGTGCCAGCAGCCCTATTTCAAGCGGGAGATCCCAATTAACCTACGAGCAGTACTTC,TRBD2,TRBJ2-7,TRBV11-2,-
CASSLGGKTSGTEQYF,TGTGCCAGCAGCTTAGGAGGTAAAACTAGCGGGACCGAGCAGTACTTC,TRBD2,TRBJ2-7,TRBV11-2,-
CASNLGAVGDTQYF,TGTGCCAGCAATTTAGGCGCGGTTGGAGATACGCAGTATTTT,-,TRBJ2-3,TRBV6-6,-
CASSPTTGSNSPLHF,TGTGCCAGCAGTCCCACGACAGGTTCCAATTCACCCCTCCACTTT,-,TRBJ1-6,TRBV28,-
CASSEYMAGDKFF,TGTGCCAGCAGTGAATATATGGCAGGGGATAAGTTCTTC,-,TRBJ2-1,TRBV25-1,-
CATLRSAAGELFF,TGTGCCACCCTAAGGAGCGCTGCCGGGGAGCTGTTTTTT,-,TRBJ2-2,TRBV19,-
CASSSSPKMLQYEQFF,TGTGCCAGCAGCTCTTCCCCCAAGATGTTACAATATGAGCAGTTCTTC,-,TRBJ2-1,TRBV7-9,few
CAISPGRTGELFF,TGTGCCATCAGCCCGGGGAGGACCGGGGAGCTGTTTTTT,-,TRBJ2-2,TRBV10-3,-
CASSLAGGGPRDEQFF,TGCGCCAGCAGCTTGGCCGGGGGAGGGCCCCGGGATGAGCAGTTCTTC,TRBD2,TRBJ2-1,TRBV5-1,-
CASSFLGLGEQFF,TGTGCCAGCAGTTTCCTAGGACTCGGTGAGCAGTTCTTC,-,TRBJ2-1,TRBV27,-
CASSLYQGVGTGELFF,TGTGCCAGCAGCTTGTATCAGGGCGTGGGCACCGGGGAGCTGTTTTTT,-,TRBJ2-2,TRBV5-8,-
CASSPLAGGQETQYF,TGTGCCAGCAGCCCACTAGCGGGAGGCCAAGAGACCCAGTACTTC,TRBD2,TRBJ2-5,TRBV7-9,-